This TCR beta chain was sequenced during a study of molecular identifiers for immune sequencing clone quantification. About the research overall: Replicate runs used RNA from roughly 18,000 or 92,000 naive CD8 cells, which was split five ways into aliquots, and four of those aliquots were then sequenced.

Preparation methods for the bulk TCR libraries were those previously described, with listed TCR primers. TCRdb passed the PCR reads through MiXCR, listing each CDR3 protein once. The sample holds about half a million distinct CDR3 sequences; about a quarter are singletons and the top ten take around 0.8%. This clonotype appeared a few times. What it binds is not known. Naive CD8 T cells underwent sorting with the CD8+CD4-CCR7+CD45RA+ definition. General study points: In a background of roughly 970,000 naive cells, spiked Jurkat TCR RNA from one cell was reportedly detectable.

Germline CDR1 SGDLS, CDR2 YYNGEE. The CDR3 runs 13 residues. The V gene lost 0 bases and the J gene lost 4 bases, with 7 bases spanning the gap. The sequenced material came from naive CD8+ T cells from blood, with Jurkat cell RNA spiked in. Noted subset: FACS-sorted CD8+CD4-CCR7+CD45RA+ naive T cells. The sequence derives from a human donor in good health. Some libraries in this study had Jurkat cell RNA spiked in. This chain connects TRBV9 to TRBJ1-1; D gene unclear. The CDR3 sequence is CASSVEVGTEAFF. The CDR3 DNA reads as TGTGCCAGCAGCGTAGAGGTCGGCACTGAAGCTTTCTTT.